This T cell receptor beta chain originates from a study of control samples from healthy donors and cancer patients. V lost 0 bases to trimming and J lost 6 bases; unmatched junction nucleotides: 6. Germline V gene lookup returns CDR1 SGHKS and CDR2 YYEKEE (reference sequence). The CDR3 length is 15 residues. Sequencing was performed with immunoSEQ multiplex PCR; in TCRdb, only in-frame clones are kept and a portion is missing. The table has 90,000 to 100,000 clones, roughly three quarters seen once. The specimen was blood. The chain uses TRBV5-5 and TRBJ2-3; TRBD2 matches 8 bases. The sequence derives from a woman in her 30s in good health. For the CDR3, the DNA is TGTGCCAGCAGCTTGGCCGCGGGGGGCCGGGATACGCAGTATTTT. It is translated as CASSLAAGGRDTQYF.